Presented here are 26 T cell receptor beta chains from one specimen sequenced in a study of PD-L1 blockade in urothelial cancer. Sequenced by immunoSEQ multiplex PCR; TCRdb stores in-frame clones only, minus some. The sample consists of approximately 36,000 clones, roughly 80% of them appearing once. The time point: peripheral blood 6 weeks after treatment start. Sample: PBMCs, taken around atezolizumab (anti-PD-L1) treatment. These receptors all stem from a man aged 40-50 years with urothelial cancer.

The rearrangement links TRBV7-6 to TRBJ2-2, with 11 bases identical to TRBD1. Trimming took 4 bases from V and 0 from J; bases not matched to a gene: 7. CDR1 SGHVS and CDR2 FNYEAQ come from the germline V gene. The CDR3 totals 18 residues. The CDR3 reads CASSSKTGQGANTGELFF. The CDR3 DNA follows: TGTGCCAGCAGCTCTAAAACGGGACAGGGGGCGAACACCGGGGAGCTGTTTTTT. The full variable domain, its missing parts supplied by reference TRBV7-6 and TRBJ2-2, is GAGVSQSPRYKVTKRGQDVALRCDPISGHVSLYWYRQALGQGPEFLTYFNYEAQQDKSGLPNDRFSAERPEGSISTLTIQRTEQRDSAMYRCASSSKTGQGANTGELFFGEGSRLTVL.

This clone was counted only a few times. J is TRBJ1-3 and V is TRBV5-4; TRBD1 agrees at 7 bases. J was trimmed by 4 bases and V by 4 bases; bases with no gene match: 11. The length of the CDR3 is 16 residues. CDR1 and CDR2 from the germline V gene are SGHNT and YYREEE (reference sequence). The CDR3 DNA follows: TGTGCCAGCAGCACATACAGGGGCGGTATAGGAAACACCATATATTTT. Its translation: CASSTYRGGIGNTIYF.

The rearrangement links TRBV28 to TRBJ2-4; weak D call: TRBD1 (6 bases). Per the germline V gene, CDR1 is MDHEN and CDR2 is SYDVKM. The CDR3 totals 11 residues. The ends were cut back, 6 bases at V and 15 bases at J, with 15 bases in the middle. The CDR3: CASRGFRDTYF. The CDR3 DNA is TGTGCCAGCAGGGGCTTCCGGGACACGTACTTC.

V is TRBV11-3 and J is TRBJ2-1; weak D call: TRBD2 (7 bases). Germline-derived CDR1 and CDR2 are SGHNT and YENEEA. This CDR3 region has 15 residues. Trimming removed 5 bases from V and 4 bases from J, with 15 bases in between. Here the CDR3 DNA reads TGTGCCAGCAGCAGTAGGGGGGGCGGTTACAATGAGCAGTTCTTC. Amino acids: CASSSRGGGYNEQFF. Complete variable domain (other parts from reference TRBV11-3 and TRBJ2-1): EAGVVQSPRYKIIEKKQPVAFWCNPISGHNTLYWYLQNLGQGPELLIRYENEEAVDDSQLPKDRFSAERLKGVDSTLKIQPAELGDSAVYLCASSSRGGGYNEQFFGPGTRLTVL.

This chain connects TRBV4-2 to TRBJ1-4; D perhaps matches TRBD1 (6 bases). V lost 3 bases, J lost 4 bases, and 6 bases lay in between. This CDR3 contains 13 residues. Germline assignment: CDR1 LGHNA and CDR2 YNFKEQ. The CDR3 spells CASSQGHNEKLFF. In DNA, the CDR3 is TGTGCCAGCAGCCAGGGACATAATGAAAAACTGTTTTTT.

The chain is built from TRBV4-2 and TRBJ2-3; 11 positions match TRBD2. CDR1 and CDR2 from the germline V gene are LGHNA and YNFKEQ. This CDR3 is 19 amino acids long. After removal of 4 bases from V and 2 bases from J, the junction contained 14 bases not matched to a gene. CDR3 nucleotides: TGTGCCAGCAGCCCCCTATTAGGGCTAGCGGGGGGAAACACAGATACGCAGTATTTT. Translation: CASSPLLGLAGGNTDTQYF.

This clone has a handful of counts. The chain has TRBV7-9 and TRBJ1-3, with D perhaps matching TRBD1 (6 bases). The CDR3 covers 14 residues. Trimming pared 2 bases from V and 5 bases from J, leaving 10 bases between. Germline CDR1 SEHNR, CDR2 FQNEAQ (reference sequence). The CDR3 DNA reads as TGTGCCAGCAGCTTAAGTGGGGGCAGAAACACCATATATTTT. Amino acid sequence: CASSLSGGRNTIYF.

This rearrangement joins TRBV28 to TRBJ2-4, with a weak D call TRBD1 (5 bases). The CDR3 has 15 amino acids. The germline gives CDR1 MDHEN, CDR2 SYDVKM. Trimming shortened V by 4 bases and J by 7 bases, and 17 bases separated the two germline ends. The CDR3 here is CASSSFQGNWNIQYF. CDR3 sequence (DNA): TGTGCCAGCAGTTCCTTTCAGGGTAACTGGAACATTCAGTACTTC. Based on the CDR3 plus reference TRBV28 and TRBJ2-4, the full variable domain is DVKVTQSSRYLVKRTGEKVFLECVQDMDHENMFWYRQDPGLGLRLIYFSYDVKMKEKGDIPEGYSVSREKKERFSLILESASTNQTSMYLCASSSFQGNWNIQYFGAGTRLSVL.

The chain recombines TRBV28 with TRBJ2-7; 11 positions agree with TRBD2. CDR3 length: 14 residues. Germline V gives CDR1 MDHEN, CDR2 SYDVKM. With V trimmed by 5 bases and J by 3 bases, 3 bases remained unmatched. CDR3 in DNA: TGTGCCAGCAGTCCGCTAGCGGGAGGCTACGAGCAGTACTTC. It is translated as CASSPLAGGYEQYF.

This clone was counted only a few times. V gene TRBV27 combines with J gene TRBJ2-7, with 8 bases identical to TRBD1. Trimming took 6 bases from V and 3 from J; bases not matched to a gene: 7. Germline CDR1 MNHEY, CDR2 SMNVEV (reference sequence). The CDR3 contains 14 residues. CDR3 DNA: TGTGCCAGCAGCTTACAGGGGGGCTACTACGAGCAGTACTTC. It encodes CASSLQGGYYEQYF.

The chain carries TRBV30 and TRBJ2-7, with D perhaps TRBD1 (5 bases). This CDR3 is built from 14 residues. The germline V gene has CDR1 GTSNPN and CDR2 SVGIG (reference sequence). V was trimmed by 2 bases and J by 6 bases, leaving 17 bases between them. As DNA, the CDR3 is TGTGCCTGGAGTAAGGCAGGGCCCTTCCTCGAGCAGTACTTC. Translated: CAWSKAGPFLEQYF.

The rearrangement uses TRBV18 and TRBJ2-7; 8 bases align to TRBD1. Germline values: CDR1 KGHSH, CDR2 LQKENI. The CDR3 loop spans 15 amino acids. The V and J ends lost 3 bases and 2 bases, in that order; junction bases with no gene match: 6. The CDR3 nucleotides read TGTGCCAGCTCACCTCAGGGGACAGGTACCTACGAGCAGTACTTC. Its protein is CASSPQGTGTYEQYF.

The genes are TRBV28 and TRBJ2-2, with D perhaps matching TRBD1 (6 bases). The CDR3 is 18 residues long. Germline CDR1 and CDR2: MDHEN and SYDVKM. Trimming left V 3 bases short and J 2 bases short, with 19 bases between. This chain's CDR3 is CASSLAGAGTPNTGELFF. The DNA of the CDR3 is TGTGCCAGCAGTTTGGCAGGGGCCGGGACACCAAACACCGGGGAGCTGTTTTTT.

The genes are TRBV9 and TRBJ2-2; weak D call: TRBD2 (6 bases). The CDR3 length is 13 residues. Trimming took 3 bases from V and 4 from J, leaving 7 bases between them. CDR1 and CDR2 from the germline V gene are SGDLS and YYNGEE. CDR3 amino acids: CASSGGGTGELFF. The DNA for the CDR3 is TGTGCCAGCAGCGGGGGAGGCACCGGGGAGCTGTTTTTT. The full variable domain, in which reference TRBV9 and TRBJ2-2 provide the parts outside the CDR3, is DSGVTQTPKHLITATGQRVTLRCSPRSGDLSVYWYQQSLDQGLQFLIQYYNGEERAKGNILERFSAQQFPDLHSELNLSSLELGDSALYFCASSGGGTGELFFGEGSRLTVL.

The gene calls are TRBV4-1 and TRBJ2-1; 7 bases agree with TRBD2. CDR3 size: 15 residues. The germline V gene has CDR1 MGHRA and CDR2 YSYEKL. V trimming: 0 bases; J trimming: 8 bases; junction bases outside the gene matches: 7. The CDR3 DNA reads TGCGCCAGCAGCCAAGAAGGTGCTAGCGGCTATGAGCAGTTCTTC. This codes for CASSQEGASGYEQFF.

This clone was seen once. The CDR3 reads CASSFSGDGELFF. The CDR3 coding sequence is TGTGCCAGCAGTTTTTCAGGGGACGGGGAGCTGTTTTTT. The V and J genes are TRBV27 and TRBJ2-2, with D possibly being TRBD1 (6 bases). The CDR3 is made up of 13 amino acids. Trimming removed 3 bases at V and 7 bases at J, with 9 bases between. Germline loops: CDR1 MNHEY, CDR2 SMNVEV (reference sequence).

V usage is TRBV10-2 and J usage is TRBJ1-2, with 7 bases lining up with TRBD1. CDR1 and CDR2 from the germline V gene are WSHSY and SAAADI. V was clipped by 0 bases and J by 7 bases; unmatched bases: 2. This CDR3 has 13 amino acids. Here the CDR3 reads CASSESQGGGYTF. In DNA, the CDR3 is TGCGCCAGCAGTGAGTCGCAGGGGGGTGGCTACACCTTC.

This clone was detected a few times. This chain uses TRBV19 with TRBJ1-2, with D possibly being TRBD1 (6 bases). The CDR3 totals 13 residues. Per the germline V gene, CDR1 is LNHDA and CDR2 is SQIVND (reference sequence). V lost 5 bases, J lost 8 bases, and 15 bases lay in between. The CDR3 nucleotides are TGTGCCAGTAGTGGGGACATGACGAGAGGCTACACCTTC. This sequence encodes CASSGDMTRGYTF.

The chain employs TRBV7-2 and TRBJ2-3; D ambiguous. The V gene's germline CDR1 is SGHTA and CDR2 FQGNSA. V lost 6 bases, J lost 5 bases, and 30 bases lay in between. This CDR3 has 19 residues. For the CDR3, the DNA is TGTGCCAGCAGTACGTTTACGCCTCCAACCCCCCCGGTTCTAGATACGCAGTATTTT. It is translated as CASSTFTPPTPPVLDTQYF.

The chain is built from TRBV5-1 and TRBJ2-2, with 9 bases identical to TRBD2. CDR1 and CDR2 (germline): SGHRS, YFSETQ. With V trimmed by 4 bases and J by 5 bases, 3 bases remained unmatched. CDR3 length: 14 residues. CDR3 sequence: CASSRSGSTGELFF. The DNA for the CDR3 is TGCGCCAGCAGCCGTAGCGGGAGTACCGGGGAGCTGTTTTTT.

This clone was detected only a few times. The chain employs TRBV27 and TRBJ2-6; TRBD1 agrees at 8 bases. The V and J ends lost 6 bases and 0 bases, in that order; junction bases with no gene match: 10. CDR3 length: 18 residues. The germline CDR1 and CDR2 sequences are MNHEY and SMNVEV (reference sequence). DNA for the CDR3: TGTGCCAGCAGAACCGACAGGGGAAGTCTCTCTGGGGCCAACGTCCTGACTTTC. Translation gives CASRTDRGSLSGANVLTF. The whole variable domain, remainder taken from reference TRBV27 and TRBJ2-6, is EAQVTQNPRYLITVTGKKLTVTCSQNMNHEYMSWYRQDPGLGLRQIYYSMNVEVTDKGDVPEGYKVSRKEKRNFPLILESPSPNQTSLYFCASRTDRGSLSGANVLTFGAGSRLTVL.

This chain joins TRBV7-8 and TRBJ1-1, with D possibly matching TRBD1 (5 bases). Trimming removed 1 base from V and 1 base from J, with 10 bases in between. The CDR3 has 15 residues. Per the germline V gene, CDR1 is SGHVS and CDR2 is FQNEAQ. This CDR3 is CASSLEDSRNTEAFF. The CDR3 DNA follows: TGTGCCAGCAGCTTAGAAGACAGTAGGAACACTGAAGCTTTCTTT. Supplemented by reference TRBV7-8 and TRBJ1-1, the full variable domain reads GAGVSQSPRYKVAKRGQDVALRCDPISGHVSLFWYQQALGQGPEFLTYFQNEAQLDKSGLPSDRFFAERPEGSVSTLKIQRTQQEDSAVYLCASSLEDSRNTEAFFGQGTRLTVV.

V is TRBV14 and J is TRBJ2-7, with 10 bases lining up with TRBD2. Germline assignment: CDR1 SGHDN and CDR2 FVKESK. Trimming took 6 bases from V and 4 from J; bases not matched to a gene: 9. CDR3 length: 15 residues. CDR3 residues: CASSYSGRKKYEQYF. CDR3 bases: TGTGCCAGCAGTTATAGCGGGAGGAAGAAGTACGAGCAGTACTTC. The whole variable domain, filled in from reference TRBV14 and TRBJ2-7, reads EAGVTQFPSHSVIEKGQTVTLRCDPISGHDNLYWYRRVMGKEIKFLLHFVKESKQDESGMPNNRFLAERTGGTYSTLKVQPAELEDSGVYFCASSYSGRKKYEQYFGPGTRLTVT.

The J gene is TRBJ2-3, the V gene TRBV6-4; the D gene is possibly TRBD1 (7 bases). The V gene lost 3 bases and the J gene lost 2 bases, with 15 bases spanning the gap. Germline-derived CDR1 and CDR2 are MRHNA and SNTAGT. The CDR3 is 16 amino acids. CDR3 sequence: CASSEVGGGPTDTQYF. CDR3 coding DNA: TGTGCCAGCAGTGAAGTAGGAGGGGGCCCCACAGATACGCAGTATTTT.

This sequence joins TRBV27 and TRBJ1-5; D is undetermined. The V end lost 8 bases, the J end lost 7 bases, and 9 bases lay between the germline ends. CDR3 length: 11 amino acids. CDR1 and CDR2 (germline): MNHEY, SMNVEV (reference sequence). The DNA for the CDR3 is TGTGCCAGCCTAGCGAGGCAGCCCCAGCATTTT. Protein product: CASLARQPQHF.

The chain recombines TRBV19 with TRBJ1-2, with 10 bases lining up with TRBD1. The CDR3 is 12 residues long. The V gene end was trimmed by 10 bases and the J gene end by 4 bases; junction bases not matched to a gene: 3. Germline CDR1 reads LNHDA; CDR2 reads SQIVND (reference sequence). The CDR3 here is CATRDRGYGYTF. CDR3 nucleotides: TGTGCCACAAGGGACAGGGGCTATGGCTACACCTTC.